Listed below are T cell receptor beta chains from one sample, sequenced in a study of blood T cell repertoires in COVID-19. Using immunoSEQ multiplex PCR, the repertoire was profiled, and TCRdb retains in-frame clones only, with some absent. The sample carries roughly 220,000 clones, around 89% recorded once. Material for sequencing was PBMCs or T cells enriched from blood (not recorded which). All receptors derive from a woman aged 25-40 years who had recovered from COVID-19. The CDR3 runs from the conserved cysteine through the conserved F or W.

v_call | cdr3_aa
TRBV7-8 | CASSFRQGIFDYGYTF
TRBV5-4 | CASSPDRVSGANVLTF
TRBV11-2 | CASIQDRGGDTQYF
TRBV3-1/TRBV3-2 | CASSQGSGTPSNQPQHF
TRBV27 | CASSQGAYQPQHF
TRBV2 | CASSEALQGGPLNTEAFF
TRBV7-2 | CASSLEDRGGGYTF
TRBV21-1 | CASSSRDIVKFF
TRBV6-5 | CASRQGRKLDEQLF
TRBV2 | CASMRLVPETQYF
TRBV3-1/TRBV3-2 | CASSKTSGTGGNEQYF
TRBV19 | CASSPLISQVNTEAFF
TRBV3-1/TRBV3-2 | CASSPPRRVGPESYEQYF
TRBV19 | CASSIAGRRGAFF
TRBV5-1 | CASSLDWGRGYTF
TRBV5-1 | CASSLDARAGNTIYF
TRBV19 | CASSQGSGNTIYF
TRBV29-1 | CSVRGTGAREQYF
TRBV6-5 | CASTPGQGAFYEQYF
TRBV5-1 | CASSLGVGVREAFF
TRBV7-6 | CASSLSYRGQPQHF
TRBV6-2/TRBV6-3 | CASSYSRDRVDTEAFF
TRBV9 | CASSVVEGGPLFF
TRBV7-2 | CASSLERVTYGYTF
TRBV7-2 | CASSPRTGGGNYGYTF
TRBV5-1 | CASSFAQGATGELFF
TRBV19 | CASSIGRGPYGYTF
TRBV11-3 | CASSSLTGNTGELFF
TRBV7-2 | CASSLREGMGAKNIQYF
TRBV7-9 | CASSLGVFREDYEQYF
TRBV18 | CASSSTGTGMSNQPQHF
TRBV10-1 | CASTNFRETQYF
TRBV5-1 | CASSPSDRWWGYEQYF
TRBV7-8 | CASSRTGYNEQFF
TRBV7-9 | CASSLGHSGDRAFF
TRBV28 | CASSLSETQYF
TRBV6-2/TRBV6-3 | CASSYDGTGNPYEQYF
TRBV12-1 | CASSSPRRDYEQYF
TRBV4-2 | CASSQEGQGAYGYTF
TRBV3-1/TRBV3-2 | CASSQTGLKETQYF
TRBV12-1 | CASSSQRGPNTEAFF
TRBV10-1 | CASSDGREQFF